A selection of T cell receptor beta chains follows, all from one sample in a study of neurological immune-mediated disorders. MiXCR, applied by TCRdb to the 5' RACE reads, yields one record per CDR3 protein. Here the sample spans 20,000 to 30,000 distinct CDR3 sequences, 13% being singletons. Specimen: PBMCs. All receptors come from a woman aged 60-75 years with HTLV-1-associated myelopathy (HAM/TSP). Each CDR3 is given with its conserved first and last residue. Each record gives: V gene, D gene, J gene, clone size, CDR3 DNA, CDR3 protein. D genes are given only for firm matches. The size of a clone is reported for some rows only, either as once, few or many, or as a class for expanded clones.

v_call: TRBV6-6
d_call: NA
j_call: TRBJ1-3
clone_size: many
cdr3_nt: TGTGCCAGCAGTTACGGGAGGGTCAGGGGATCTGGAAACACCATATATTTT
cdr3_aa: CASSYGRVRGSGNTIYF

v_call: TRBV21-1
d_call: NA
j_call: TRBJ2-5
clone_size: NA
cdr3_nt: TGTGCCAGCAGCAAAGTTAGGGATACACAGTATTTC
cdr3_aa: CASSKVRDTQYF

v_call: TRBV5-1
d_call: NA
j_call: TRBJ2-5
clone_size: medium-sized
cdr3_nt: TGCGCCAGCAGCTTGACGGGGACCTCCCCGCGGGAGACCCAGTACTTC
cdr3_aa: CASSLTGTSPRETQYF

v_call: TRBV27
d_call: TRBD2
j_call: TRBJ2-1
clone_size: many
cdr3_nt: TGTGCCAGCAGTTGGCTCACTAGCGGGAGAGCGACTGAGCAGTTCTTC
cdr3_aa: CASSWLTSGRATEQFF

v_call: TRBV4-2
d_call: NA
j_call: TRBJ2-6
clone_size: many
cdr3_nt: TGTGCCAGCAGCCAAGTAGGGAGTGGGGCCAACGTCCTGACTTTC
cdr3_aa: CASSQVGSGANVLTF

v_call: TRBV6-5
d_call: TRBD1
j_call: TRBJ2-2
clone_size: many
cdr3_nt: TGTGCCAGCAGTTTCAGGGGGTGGACCGGGGAGCTGTTTTTT
cdr3_aa: CASSFRGWTGELFF

v_call: TRBV14
d_call: TRBD1
j_call: TRBJ2-1
clone_size: many
cdr3_nt: TGTGCCAGCAGGCGCCAGGGGGCCGATGAGCAGTTCTTC
cdr3_aa: CASRRQGADEQFF

v_call: TRBV5-4
d_call: NA
j_call: TRBJ2-7
clone_size: NA
cdr3_nt: TGTGCCAGCAGCCCCGTTGGGGGGACCGCGGGGGAGCAGTACTTC
cdr3_aa: CASSPVGGTAGEQYF

v_call: TRBV2
d_call: NA
j_call: TRBJ2-3
clone_size: many
cdr3_nt: TGTGCCAGCAACGGACCTTTCACAGATACGCAGTATTTT
cdr3_aa: CASNGPFTDTQYF

v_call: TRBV20-1
d_call: NA
j_call: TRBJ1-1
clone_size: many
cdr3_nt: TGCAACCCAAGCCGCGGGAACACTGAAGCTTTCTTT
cdr3_aa: CNPSRGNTEAFF

v_call: TRBV10-3
d_call: TRBD2
j_call: TRBJ2-1
clone_size: many
cdr3_nt: TGTGCCATCAGTGAGTCTCAGGCGGGAGAAGAGCAGTTCTTC
cdr3_aa: CAISESQAGEEQFF

v_call: TRBV5-1
d_call: NA
j_call: TRBJ1-1
clone_size: many
cdr3_nt: TGCGCCAGCAGCTTGGCTCGGAACACTGAAGCTTTCTTT
cdr3_aa: CASSLARNTEAFF

v_call: TRBV7-9
d_call: NA
j_call: TRBJ2-2
clone_size: many
cdr3_nt: TGTGCCAGCAGCTTATCAAATGAGGGCTCCGGGGAGCTGTTTTTT
cdr3_aa: CASSLSNEGSGELFF

v_call: TRBV20-1
d_call: NA
j_call: TRBJ2-3
clone_size: many
cdr3_nt: TGCAGTGCTGTAGGCCCGACTAGCACAGATACGCAGTATTTT
cdr3_aa: CSAVGPTSTDTQYF

v_call: TRBV23-1
d_call: TRBD1
j_call: TRBJ1-5
clone_size: NA
cdr3_nt: TGCGCCAGCTGCTCAGGGGGCGGCAATCAGCCCCAGCATTTT
cdr3_aa: CASCSGGGNQPQHF

v_call: TRBV2
d_call: TRBD1
j_call: TRBJ1-4
clone_size: many
cdr3_nt: TGTGCCAGGATACGACCGGGACAGGGGGCAACTAATGAAAAACTGTTTTTT
cdr3_aa: CARIRPGQGATNEKLFF

v_call: TRBV20-1
d_call: TRBD2
j_call: TRBJ2-3
clone_size: many
cdr3_nt: TGCAGTGCTAGAGATTTTTCCAGCGGGAGCCGCACAGATACGCAGTATTTT
cdr3_aa: CSARDFSSGSRTDTQYF

v_call: TRBV20-1
d_call: TRBD2
j_call: TRBJ2-1
clone_size: many
cdr3_nt: TGCAGTGCCTCAACAATAGCGGGGGGCTACAATGAGCAGTTCTTC
cdr3_aa: CSASTIAGGYNEQFF

v_call: TRBV20-1
d_call: TRBD1
j_call: TRBJ2-2
clone_size: many
cdr3_nt: TGCAGTGCTAGAGAGGCGGCAGGGGGCAACACCGGGGAGCTGTTTTTT
cdr3_aa: CSAREAAGGNTGELFF

v_call: TRBV6-6
d_call: NA
j_call: TRBJ1-2
clone_size: many
cdr3_nt: TGTGCCAGCAGTCGGGGGGACCCCCTTTTGTATGGCTACACCTTC
cdr3_aa: CASSRGDPLLYGYTF

v_call: TRBV5-6
d_call: TRBD1
j_call: TRBJ2-2
clone_size: many
cdr3_nt: TGTGCCAGCAGCTTGCCACAGGGGTCCACCGGGGAGCTGTTTTTT
cdr3_aa: CASSLPQGSTGELFF

v_call: TRBV5-8
d_call: TRBD2
j_call: TRBJ2-7
clone_size: few
cdr3_nt: TGTGCCAGCAGCCACAATGGACTAGCGGGCTACGAGCAGTACTTC
cdr3_aa: CASSHNGLAGYEQYF

v_call: TRBV5-1
d_call: NA
j_call: TRBJ2-3
clone_size: many
cdr3_nt: TGCGCCAGCAGCTCGGTGGACAGCACAGATACGCAGTATTTT
cdr3_aa: CASSSVDSTDTQYF

v_call: TRBV15
d_call: TRBD2
j_call: TRBJ2-5
clone_size: many
cdr3_nt: TGTGCCACCCGCTACGAGAAGGCGGGAGATAGAGGAGAGACCCAGTACTTC
cdr3_aa: CATRYEKAGDRGETQYF

v_call: TRBV7-2
d_call: NA
j_call: TRBJ2-3
clone_size: many
cdr3_nt: TGTGCCAGCAGCGGCCTGGCGGCGGGGGCTAGCACAGATACGCAGTATTTT
cdr3_aa: CASSGLAAGASTDTQYF

v_call: TRBV7-9
d_call: NA
j_call: TRBJ2-1
clone_size: medium-sized
cdr3_nt: TGTGCCAGCAGCTTAGTACGTATCAATGAGCAGTTCTTC
cdr3_aa: CASSLVRINEQFF

v_call: TRBV27
d_call: NA
j_call: TRBJ1-6
clone_size: few
cdr3_nt: TGTGCCAGCAGCCGCGGGAGGGTCCTGAGCTCCTATAATTCACCCCTCCACTTT
cdr3_aa: CASSRGRVLSSYNSPLHF